These 18 T cell receptor beta chains came from one sample sequenced in a study of blood T cell repertoires in COVID-19. Here immunoSEQ multiplex PCR was the method, and the copy in TCRdb shows in-frame clones only, minus some. The data hold tens of thousands of clones, with roughly 91% observed a single time. Sequenced: peripheral blood. These receptor sequences come from a human donor in a cohort sampled during active COVID-19.

The V call is TRBV3-1 (or the pseudogene TRBV3-2), the J call TRBJ2-1, with 10 bases identical to TRBD2. The germline CDR1 and CDR2 sequences are LGHDT and YNNKEL (reference sequence). This CDR3 spans 16 amino acids. With V trimmed by 0 bases and J by 4 bases, 3 bases remained unmatched. CDR3 bases: TGTGCCAGCAGCCAAGATGTAGCGGGGGGTTACAATGAGCAGTTCTTC. Its protein product is CASSQDVAGGYNEQFF.

The chain employs TRBV2 and TRBJ1-2; tentatively, D is TRBD1 (5 bases). CDR3 length: 13 amino acids. With 7 bases removed from V and 4 bases from J, the gap between germline ends came to 13 bases. CDR1 and CDR2 from the germline V gene are SNHLY and FYNNEI. The CDR3 loop is CASNLLGGYGYTF. The CDR3 bases are TGTGCCAGCAACCTCTTGGGGGGCTATGGCTACACCTTC.

This clone was observed a single time. This CDR3 reads CSVDGTSPSYTF. The DNA of the CDR3 is TGCAGCGTTGACGGGACAAGCCCCAGCTACACCTTC. V and J are TRBV29-1 and TRBJ1-2, with a tentative D call TRBD1 (6 bases). V was shortened by 3 bases and J by 9 bases, with 14 bases between the two germline ends. Germline CDR1 reads SQVTM; CDR2 reads ANQGSEA. The CDR3 sequence is 12 residues long.

The rearrangement uses TRBV10-2 and TRBJ2-2, with a possible D match to TRBD2 (6 bases). V lost 6 bases and J 5 bases, leaving 13 bases between the germline ends. The length of the CDR3 is 14 residues. Germline CDR1 is WSHSY and CDR2 is SAAADI. The CDR3 region has the DNA TGCGCCAGCAGAGACTCAGGGAGGACCGGGGAGCTGTTTTTT. Its protein product is CASRDSGRTGELFF.

The chain combines TRBV6-6 with TRBJ2-2; TRBD1 agrees at 7 bases. The CDR3 totals 13 residues. V lost 8 bases, J lost 3 bases, and 3 bases stayed unmatched. In germline, CDR1 is MNHNY, CDR2 SVGAGI (reference sequence). The CDR3 loop is CASAQGYTGELFF. In nucleotides, the CDR3 is TGTGCCAGCGCACAGGGGTACACCGGGGAGCTGTTTTTT.

The V gene is TRBV28, the J gene TRBJ2-2; D remains unclear. Germline lookup yields CDR1 MDHEN and CDR2 SYDVKM. Trimming shortened V by 4 bases and J by 5 bases, and 8 bases separated the two germline ends. The CDR3 extends over 13 amino acids. The DNA of the CDR3 is TGTGCCAGCAGTTCCTCGAGGACCGGGGAGCTGTTTTTT. As protein: CASSSSRTGELFF.

CDR3 region: CASSPLAGGATGELFF. The CDR3 nucleotides are TGTGCCAGCAGCCCCCTAGCGGGGGGGGCCACCGGGGAGCTGTTTTTT. The chain employs TRBV7-3 and TRBJ2-2; 12 bases line up with TRBD2. The J segment lost 4 bases and the V segment lost 5 bases, leaving 5 bases of the junction unmatched. Germline CDR1 and CDR2: SGHTA and FQGTGA. The CDR3 is made up of 16 amino acids.

The gene calls are TRBV11-2 and TRBJ1-6; D remains unclear. Per germline, CDR1 SGHAT and CDR2 FQNNGV. The CDR3 is 13 amino acids. Trimming removed 3 bases at V and 6 bases at J, with 6 bases between. CDR3 amino acids: CASSFVVNSPLHF. CDR3 DNA: TGTGCCAGCAGCTTCGTAGTTAATTCACCCCTCCACTTT.

This chain connects TRBV3-1 (or the pseudogene TRBV3-2) to TRBJ1-2; D is ambiguous. Trimming shortened V by 3 bases and J by 13 bases, and 15 bases separated the two germline ends. Germline-derived CDR1 and CDR2 are LGHDT and YNNKEL (reference sequence). The CDR3 totals 12 residues. Here the CDR3 reads CASSHNEGGSTF. In DNA form, the CDR3 reads TGTGCCAGCAGCCATAACGAGGGAGGGAGCACCTTC.

This chain connects TRBV7-9 to TRBJ1-3; 7 bases map to TRBD1. The germline CDR1 and CDR2 sequences are SEHNR and FQNEAQ (reference sequence). With 1 base clipped from V and 0 bases from J, the junction kept 3 bases outside the gene matches. This CDR3 contains 16 residues. CDR3 nucleotides: TGTGCCAGCAGCTTAGGAGGGGGCGCCTCTGGAAACACCATATATTTT. This gives the protein CASSLGGGASGNTIYF.

The chain recombines TRBV3-1 (or the pseudogene TRBV3-2) with TRBJ1-6, with 9 nucleotides matching TRBD1. V lost 4 bases and J lost 11; bases outside the gene matches: 6. CDR1 and CDR2 from the germline V gene are LGHDT and YNNKEL (reference sequence). The CDR3 sequence is 14 residues long. As DNA, the CDR3 is TGTGCCAGCAGCCTAGGACAGGGGATAACACCCCTCCACTTT. Translated, it gives CASSLGQGITPLHF.

This chain joins TRBV28 and TRBJ1-6; D unresolved. V lost 5 bases, J lost 10 bases, and 12 bases lay in between. Looked up from germline, CDR1 is MDHEN and CDR2 is SYDVKM. The CDR3 loop spans 13 amino acids. This CDR3 is CASSTAGKSPLHF. CDR3 bases: TGTGCCAGCAGTACGGCGGGGAAGTCACCCCTCCACTTT.

The J gene is TRBJ2-2, the V gene TRBV9, with 10 nucleotides matching TRBD2. This CDR3 contains 16 residues. Looked up from germline, CDR1 is SGDLS and CDR2 is YYNGEE. Losses at the gene ends were 0 bases for V and 4 bases for J; bases not matched to a gene: 3. CDR3 sequence reads: CASSVGTSGVTGELFF. The CDR3 DNA reads TGTGCCAGCAGCGTAGGTACTAGCGGGGTCACCGGGGAGCTGTTTTTT.

The chain combines TRBV7-9 with TRBJ2-3, with 7 positions matching TRBD2. Losses at the gene ends were 5 bases for V and 0 bases for J; bases not matched to a gene: 11. Germline assignment: CDR1 SEHNR and CDR2 FQNEAQ (reference sequence). The CDR3 is made up of 17 amino acids. The CDR3 DNA sequence: TGTGCCAGCAGCCCCTGGACTAGTCTTACTAGCACAGATACGCAGTATTTT. Residues: CASSPWTSLTSTDTQYF.

The gene calls are TRBV19 and TRBJ1-3; no clear D gene. This CDR3 is 15 amino acids long. Trimming cost V 5 bases and J 0 bases, with 11 bases left between them. CDR1 is LNHDA, CDR2 SQIVND, per germline (reference sequence). The CDR3 coding sequence is TGTGCCAGTAGTTCCCTCCCCGGCTCTGGAAACACCATATATTTT. It codes for CASSSLPGSGNTIYF.

Only a few counts were recorded for this clone. The chain employs TRBV27 and TRBJ2-1; 7 positions match TRBD2. The germline V gene encodes CDR1 MNHEY and CDR2 SMNVEV (reference sequence). CDR3 length: 18 amino acids. After removal of 5 bases from V and 2 bases from J, the junction contained 15 bases not matched to a gene. As DNA, the CDR3 is TGTGCCAGCAGTGCCCTCAGTAGCGGGTTCGGCCCCTACAATGAGCAGTTCTTC. This encodes CASSALSSGFGPYNEQFF.

The chain recombines TRBV28 with TRBJ2-7; 7 positions agree with TRBD1. The CDR3 runs 14 residues. Looked up from germline, CDR1 is MDHEN and CDR2 is SYDVKM. The V segment lost 6 bases and the J segment 3 bases; nucleotides outside the gene matches: 8. The CDR3 coding sequence is TGTGCCAGCAGCCTCCCGGGACAGTTCTACGAGCAGTACTTC. Its protein product is CASSLPGQFYEQYF.

CDR3 sequence: CASSSPGLHGTDTQYF. In DNA, the CDR3 is TGTGCCAGCAGTTCCCCAGGGCTCCACGGCACAGATACGCAGTATTTT. The chain has TRBV27 and TRBJ2-3, with TRBD1 as a possible D gene (5 bases). Germline CDR1 MNHEY, CDR2 SMNVEV (reference sequence). V was pared by 4 bases and J by 1 base, with 15 bases between. The CDR3 sequence is 16 residues long.